The 25 T cell receptor beta chains given below trace back to one sample, sequenced in a study of spatial heterogeneity in lung cancer. Time point reported: sample taken at primary tumor resection. Whole RNA from tumor, nontumor lung or frozen PBMC was sequenced unsorted. TCRdb recomputed calls from the 5' RACE reads with MiXCR, one row per CDR3 protein. The sample yields tens of thousands of distinct CDR3 sequences, roughly 5% seen once. Sample: PBMCs, taken at surgery. Receptor source: a female donor with early-stage non-small cell lung cancer.

This clonotype was counted many times. The chain combines TRBV7-9 with TRBJ1-2; D possibly corresponds to TRBD1 (5 bases). Germline CDR1 is SEHNR and CDR2 is FQNEAQ (reference sequence). The V end lost 6 bases, the J end lost 6 bases, and 8 bases lay between the germline ends. This CDR3 comprises 11 residues. In DNA form, the CDR3 reads TGTGCCAGCAGTTTACAGGATGGCTACACCTTC. Its protein is CASSLQDGYTF.

This clonotype has ten or more counts. The chain uses TRBV29-1 and TRBJ1-4, with a possible D match to TRBD1 (5 bases). CDR1 and CDR2 from the germline V gene are SQVTM and ANQGSEA. The CDR3 is made up of 12 amino acids. Trimming removed 7 bases at V and 6 bases at J, with 12 bases between. The CDR3 bases are TGCAGCGGAGGGGAGATTGATGAAAAACTGTTTTTT. This translates into CSGGEIDEKLFF. Drawing the rest from reference TRBV29-1 and TRBJ1-4, the complete variable domain is SAVISQKPSRDICQRGTSLTIQCQVDSQVTMMFWYRQQPGQSLTLIATANQGSEATYESGFVIDKFPISRPNLTFSTLTVSNMSPEDSSIYLCSGGEIDEKLFFGSGTQLSVL.

This clonotype was seen ten or more times. The rearrangement uses TRBV3-1 and TRBJ2-5, with 8 bases fitting TRBD2. Germline CDR1 is LGHDT and CDR2 is YNNKEL (reference sequence). V was pared by 5 bases and J by 5 bases, with 22 bases of the junction left unmatched. The CDR3 totals 19 residues. The CDR3 DNA sequence: TGTGCCAGCAGCTCCGGGACGGCCTGGACTAGCCTGGAGTCGGAGACCCAGTACTTC. It translates to CASSSGTAWTSLESETQYF.

At least ten counts were recorded for this clonotype. The J gene is TRBJ1-1, the V gene TRBV20-1, with 8 bases lining up with TRBD1. With 4 bases clipped from V and 5 bases from J, the junction kept 3 bases outside the gene matches. This CDR3 has 12 amino acids. From germline, CDR1 is DFQATT and CDR2 SNEGSKA (reference sequence). The DNA for the CDR3 is TGCAGTGCTACAGGGGGCCGGACTGAAGCTTTCTTT. Protein: CSATGGRTEAFF.

This clonotype came up many times. The chain combines TRBV5-6 with TRBJ1-5; 7 nucleotides agree with TRBD1. The CDR3 totals 16 residues. The J segment lost 6 bases and the V segment lost 0 bases, leaving 9 bases of the junction unmatched. The germline V gene encodes CDR1 SGHDT and CDR2 YYEEEE. This CDR3 reads CASSLGLTGEVQPQHF. CDR3 sequence (DNA): TGTGCCAGCAGCTTGGGGCTTACAGGGGAGGTTCAGCCCCAGCATTTT. The full variable domain, its missing parts supplied by reference TRBV5-6 and TRBJ1-5, is DAGVTQSPTHLIKTRGQQVTLRCSPKSGHDTVSWYQQALGQGPQFIFQYYEEEERQRGNFPDRFSGHQFPNYSSELNVNALLLGDSALYLCASSLGLTGEVQPQHFGDGTRLSIL.

This clonotype was counted ten times or more. V and J are TRBV28 and TRBJ1-5, with a weak D call TRBD1 (6 bases). This CDR3 has 15 residues. Trimming removed 6 bases from V and 3 bases from J, with 15 bases in between. CDR1 and CDR2 (germline): MDHEN, SYDVKM. The DNA of the CDR3 is TGTGCCAGCAGATCGGACAGACACCTCAATCAGCCCCAGCATTTT. It encodes CASRSDRHLNQPQHF.

This clonotype was detected ten times or more. The V call is TRBV5-1, the J call TRBJ2-3; 8 bases align to TRBD1. Germline assignment: CDR1 SGHRS and CDR2 YFSETQ. The ends lost 4 bases at V and 3 bases at J; junction bases unmatched: 4. CDR3 size: 14 residues. The CDR3 reads CASSAGGATDTQYF. CDR3 bases: TGCGCCAGCAGCGCAGGGGGCGCAACAGATACGCAGTATTTT.

At least ten counts were recorded for this clonotype. CDR3 in amino acids: CASSLSQGTGETQYF. In DNA form, the CDR3 reads TGCGCCAGCAGCTTGAGTCAGGGGACGGGAGAGACCCAGTACTTC. The chain has TRBV5-1 and TRBJ2-5; TRBD1 is a possible D gene (6 bases). The V end was cut by 1 base, the J end by 4 bases, with 14 bases between. The CDR3 is made up of 15 amino acids. Per germline, CDR1 SGHRS and CDR2 YFSETQ.

DNA of the CDR3: TGTGCCAGCAGTGAACGGACAGGGCTAAGGAGTGAAGCTTTCTTT. This translates into CASSERTGLRSEAFF. The chain couples TRBV6-5 to TRBJ1-1; 8 bases fit TRBD1. CDR3 size: 15 residues. V lost 5 bases, J lost 7 bases, and 12 bases stayed unmatched. The germline gives CDR1 MNHEY, CDR2 SVGAGI.

Ten or more counts support this clonotype. The chain combines TRBV5-1 with TRBJ2-7; D is possibly TRBD1 (6 bases). CDR3 length: 12 residues. The V end was cut by 4 bases, the J end by 4 bases, with 9 bases between. Germline lookup yields CDR1 SGHRS and CDR2 YFSETQ. CDR3 in DNA: TGCGCCAGCAGCCCGGACAGTTACGAGCAGTACTTC. Translated: CASSPDSYEQYF.

The gene calls are TRBV29-1 and TRBJ1-1, with a weak D call TRBD1 (6 bases). The CDR3 is 12 residues long. With 3 bases removed from V and 10 bases from J, the gap between germline ends came to 15 bases. Germline-derived CDR1 and CDR2 are SQVTM and ANQGSEA. This chain's CDR3 is CSVDRQDRGAFF. The CDR3 DNA is TGCAGCGTTGACCGACAGGACCGTGGAGCTTTCTTT. The variable domain in full, with the rest retrieved from reference TRBV29-1 and TRBJ1-1, is SAVISQKPSRDICQRGTSLTIQCQVDSQVTMMFWYRQQPGQSLTLIATANQGSEATYESGFVIDKFPISRPNLTFSTLTVSNMSPEDSSIYLCSVDRQDRGAFFGQGTRLTVV.

At least ten counts were recorded for this clonotype. This rearrangement joins TRBV7-8 to TRBJ1-2; the D gene is possibly TRBD1 (5 bases). Per germline, CDR1 SGHVS and CDR2 FQNEAQ. CDR3 length: 14 amino acids. The V gene lost 5 bases and the J gene lost 2 bases, with 12 bases spanning the gap. The CDR3 DNA follows: TGTGCCAGCAGCCTAGGACACACGAACTATGGCTACACCTTC. Protein: CASSLGHTNYGYTF.

This clonotype was observed a handful of times. The genes are TRBV12-3 or TRBV12-4 and TRBJ2-2; D is unresolved. The CDR3 covers 14 residues. V was trimmed by 3 bases and J by 8 bases, leaving 13 bases between them. In nucleotides, the CDR3 is TGTGCCAGCAGTTTTTCATCGGGTCGGGGGGAGCTGTTTTTT. Translating gives CASSFSSGRGELFF.

This clonotype occurred many times. As DNA, the CDR3 is TGTGCCATCAGTGACGTATATGAGGCTGAAGCTTTCTTT. As protein: CAISDVYEAEAFF. This chain links TRBV10-3 with TRBJ1-1; D unresolved. There are 13 residues in the CDR3. Germline V CDR1 and CDR2: ENHRY, SYGVKD. V gave up 3 bases and J gave up 6 bases, with 11 bases separating them.

This clonotype has a count of ten or more. The J gene is TRBJ2-1, the V gene TRBV5-1; unclear D gene. The CDR3 is made up of 15 amino acids. Per the germline V gene, CDR1 is SGHRS and CDR2 is YFSETQ. V was trimmed by 4 bases and J by 1 base, leaving 12 bases between them. The CDR3 sequence is CASSGGRYSYNEQFF. The CDR3 bases are TGCGCCAGCAGCGGCGGAAGGTATTCCTACAATGAGCAGTTCTTC.

This clonotype has just a few counts. V usage is TRBV19 and J usage is TRBJ1-1, with 9 nucleotides matching TRBD1. The CDR3 has 15 residues. The ends lost 10 bases at V and 1 base at J; junction bases unmatched: 10. Looked up from germline, CDR1 is LNHDA and CDR2 is SQIVND (reference sequence). CDR3 in amino acids: CATSPDRGGNTEAFF. For the CDR3, the DNA is TGTGCCACCTCCCCTGACAGGGGGGGGAACACTGAAGCTTTCTTT.

This clonotype was observed at least ten times. J is TRBJ2-2 and V is TRBV7-9, with D unclear. Germline V gene data show CDR1 as SEHNR and CDR2 as FQNEAQ (reference sequence). The length of the CDR3 is 14 residues. V dropped 10 bases and J dropped 1 base, with 13 bases sitting between them. The CDR3 DNA reads as TGTGCCACCTCCCGGGCACGGAACACCGGGGAGCTGTTTTTT. This sequence encodes CATSRARNTGELFF.

This clonotype was counted ten times or more. The chain uses TRBV28 and TRBJ2-4, with TRBD2 matching over 8 bases. Germline V CDR1 and CDR2: MDHEN, SYDVKM. The trim removed 6 bases at V and 0 bases at J, leaving 13 bases unmatched. The CDR3 consists of 18 residues. The CDR3 coding sequence is TGTGCCAGCAGCCCGGGGGGGTTCAAGACCCAAGCCAAAAACATTCAGTACTTC. It codes for CASSPGGFKTQAKNIQYF.

The rearrangement uses TRBV7-9 and TRBJ2-7; possibly TRBD1 for D (5 bases). Trimming shortened V by 6 bases and J by 1 base, and 19 bases separated the two germline ends. CDR1 is SEHNR, CDR2 FQNEAQ, per germline (reference sequence). The CDR3 runs to 16 residues. The CDR3, as DNA: TGTGCCAGCAGTACTTTTAGGGGCTACACTTCCTACGAGCAGTACTTC. As protein: CASSTFRGYTSYEQYF.

This clonotype was observed many times. This chain connects TRBV11-2 to TRBJ2-5, with 8 bases aligning to TRBD1. Germline CDR1 SGHAT, CDR2 FQNNGV. With 5 bases clipped from V and 7 bases from J, the junction kept 6 bases outside the gene matches. CDR3 length equals 13 residues. The CDR3, as DNA: TGTGCCAGCAGCCCCGGACAGGGTCGGACCCAGTACTTC. Its protein is CASSPGQGRTQYF.

Ten or more counts support this clonotype. The chain is built from TRBV6-5 and TRBJ2-7; possibly TRBD2 for D (7 bases). Trimming took off 0 bases at V and 6 bases at J, with 15 bases between the two ends. Germline V gene lookup returns CDR1 MNHEY and CDR2 SVGAGI. The CDR3 length is 15 residues. The CDR3 loop is CASSYSRSGGPEQYF. CDR3 coding DNA: TGTGCCAGCAGTTACTCGAGATCGGGGGGCCCCGAGCAGTACTTC.

Of note for this clonotype: This could be a read error, since a much larger clone is one nucleotide away. The chain joins TRBV20-1 to TRBJ2-3; D is possibly TRBD2 (6 bases). Germline V CDR1 and CDR2: DFQATT, SNEGSKA (reference sequence). Trimming shortened V by 5 bases and J by 4 bases, and 22 bases separated the two germline ends. The CDR3 has 16 residues. The CDR3 protein is CSASLAGRGLADTQYF. DNA of the CDR3: TGCAGTGCTTCCCTCGCGGGGCGGGGCCTCGCAGATACGCAGTATTTT.

This clonotype was picked up many times. The rearrangement uses TRBV20-1 and TRBJ1-4; 8 nucleotides line up with TRBD1. Losses at the gene ends were 6 bases for V and 6 bases for J; bases not matched to a gene: 6. Germline V gene lookup returns CDR1 DFQATT and CDR2 SNEGSKA (reference sequence). The CDR3 contains 13 residues. CDR3 region: CSAAGTGHEKLFF. The CDR3 DNA sequence: TGCAGTGCCGCCGGGACAGGTCATGAAAAACTGTTTTTT.

This clonotype has at least ten counts. The chain is built from TRBV27 and TRBJ2-1, with unresolved D. Germline V gene lookup returns CDR1 MNHEY and CDR2 SMNVEV (reference sequence). The length of the CDR3 is 15 residues. Trimming took 1 base from V and 5 from J, leaving 12 bases between them. CDR3 nucleotides: TGTGCCAGCAGTTTATACCCCACCGAGCACAATGAGCAGTTCTTC. Amino acids: CASSLYPTEHNEQFF.

The sample holds many counts of this clonotype. The chain is built from TRBV4-1 and TRBJ1-6; a possible D gene is TRBD1 (5 bases). The CDR3 contains 13 residues. Germline assignment: CDR1 MGHRA and CDR2 YSYEKL. Trimming stripped 4 bases from V and 5 bases from J, with 6 bases between. The DNA for the CDR3 is TGCGCCAGCAGCCTCAGGGATAATTCACCCCTCCACTTT. Translated, it gives CASSLRDNSPLHF.